This record looks at one TCR beta chain sequence and its context. The antigen is not known. No culture or expansion preceded analysis of these blood cells. This CDR3 has 16 residues. CDR1 and CDR2 from the germline V gene are ENHRY and SYGVKD. Deletions cut 6 bases from V and 0 bases from J, with 14 bases between. TCRdb's copy holds only in-frame clones and misses some; the assay was immunoSEQ multiplex PCR. This repertoire shows around 20,000 clones, approximately 70% found once; its top ten account for over 2.5%. These data originate in a study of neoadjuvant anti-PD-1 for oral cavity cancer. About the study: Patients without progression got a fourth dose around day 43. Study-wide results and limits: Non-responders to neoadjuvant nivolumab had significantly more clonal PBMC T cells than responders. Higher pretreatment Treg/Th17 ratios tracked higher pretreatment blood clonality.

The material sequenced was PBMCs, taken before nivolumab (anti-PD-1) treatment. The sequence was obtained from a person aged 35-79 years with oral cavity squamous cell carcinoma. The rearrangement joins TRBV10-3 to TRBJ2-2, with unresolved D. CDR3 sequence: CAISDRGGTNTGELFF. CDR3 bases: TGTGCCATCAGCGACCGAGGTGGAACGAACACCGGGGAGCTGTTTTTT.